The rows below give T cell receptor beta chains drawn from one sample of a study of coeliac disease. TCRdb's table, derived via immunoSEQ multiplex PCR, lists solely in-frame clones and lacks some. The profile shows around 5,300 clones, 65% to 70% of them singletons. What was sequenced was lymphocytes from the gut lamina propria. The receptors here all came from a man between 70 and 80 years old with active celiac disease. Both conserved end residues are part of each CDR3. A D gene is named only where the DNA matches it firmly. The size entry is marked missing in some rows and otherwise reads once, few, many or a size class.

j_gene	len	d_gene	abundance	v_gene	CDR3aa	CDR3nt
TRBJ2-2	15	NA	NA	TRBV2	CASSTDSANTGELFF	TGTGCCAGCAGTACCGACAGCGCGAACACCGGGGAGCTGTTTTTT
TRBJ2-1	14	TRBD1	NA	TRBV11-2	CASSLQGAIYEQFF	TGTGCCAGCAGCTTACAGGGGGCTATCTATGAGCAGTTCTTC
TRBJ1-1	16	TRBD1	NA	TRBV30	CAWTDQGQGMNTEAFF	TGTGCCTGGACCGATCAGGGACAGGGGATGAACACTGAAGCTTTCTTT
TRBJ2-4	18	TRBD2	once	TRBV4-2	CASSQDVTSGVAKNIQYF	TGTGCCAGCAGCCAAGATGTTACTAGCGGGGTAGCCAAAAACATTCAGTACTTC
TRBJ1-6	15	NA	NA	TRBV6-5	CASSYSFQGGSPLHF	TGTGCCAGCAGTTACTCGTTTCAGGGAGGGTCACCCCTCCACTTT
TRBJ1-2	13	NA	NA	TRBV29-1	CGVDRGENYGYTF	TGCGGCGTTGACCGGGGGGAGAACTATGGCTACACCTTC
TRBJ2-2	16	TRBD2	NA	TRBV7-3	CASSVSSGSSTGELFF	TGTGCCAGCAGCGTCTCTAGCGGGAGTTCCACCGGGGAGCTGTTTTTT
TRBJ2-7	14	TRBD2	NA	TRBV27	CASSGLAGSYEQYF	TGTGCCAGCAGCGGACTAGCGGGTTCCTACGAGCAGTACTTC
TRBJ2-1	16	NA	few	TRBV6-1	CASSDKGGSSYNEQFF	TGTGCCAGCAGTGACAAAGGCGGTAGCTCCTACAATGAGCAGTTCTTC
TRBJ2-1	17	TRBD2	few	TRBV5-1	CASSQGTSVDSYNEQFF	TGCGCCAGCAGTCAAGGGACTAGTGTGGATTCCTACAATGAGCAGTTCTTC
TRBJ2-1	15	TRBD1	few	TRBV11-2	CASSLRQGAWHEQFF	TGTGCCAGCAGCCTGAGACAGGGGGCTTGGCATGAGCAGTTCTTC
TRBJ2-7	13	NA	few	TRBV14	CASSHRGAYEQYF	TGTGCCAGCAGCCACAGGGGGGCCTACGAGCAGTACTTC
TRBJ2-7	14	TRBD1	NA	TRBV11-2	CASSPSTGGYEQYF	TGTGCCAGCAGCCCCAGCACAGGGGGATACGAGCAGTACTTC
TRBJ2-5	15	TRBD2	NA	TRBV18	CASSPGLAGAETQYF	TGTGCCAGCTCACCAGGACTAGCGGGGGCAGAGACCCAGTACTTC
TRBJ2-5	13	NA	NA	TRBV28	CASSQGTQETQYF	TGTGCCAGCAGTCAGGGTACCCAAGAGACCCAGTACTTC
TRBJ2-7	16	TRBD2	NA	TRBV6-6	CASSPSGPSGPYEQYF	TGTGCCAGCAGCCCCTCGGGGCCTAGCGGCCCCTACGAGCAGTACTTC
TRBJ2-1	15	TRBD2	NA	TRBV7-8	CASSLNGLALGEQFF	TGTGCCAGCAGCTTAAACGGACTAGCGTTAGGTGAGCAGTTCTTC
TRBJ2-2	13	NA	few	TRBV25-1	CASLYRDGRGAVF	TGTGCCAGCCTATACAGGGATGGCCGGGGAGCTGTTTTT
TRBJ1-6	14	NA	NA	TRBV30	CAWSVTDNNSPLHF	TGTGCCTGGAGTGTGACAGACAATAATTCACCCCTCCACTTT
TRBJ2-2	14	TRBD1	few	TRBV5-1	CASEQGADTGELFF	TGCGCCAGTGAACAGGGGGCCGACACCGGGGAGCTGTTTTTT
TRBJ2-1	16	NA	NA	TRBV19	CASSRGLSSTYNEQFF	TGTGCCAGTAGTAGAGGGTTGTCGTCAACCTACAATGAGCAGTTCTTC
TRBJ2-5	15	TRBD2	NA	TRBV6-5	CASSPLGGLQETQYF	TGTGCCAGCAGCCCCCTCGGGGGGTTACAAGAGACCCAGTACTTC
TRBJ1-1	14	NA	few	TRBV18	CASSPRSRATEAFF	TGTGCCAGCTCACCACGGTCCAGGGCTACTGAAGCTTTCTTT
TRBJ2-1	12	TRBD2	NA	TRBV2	CASGGEYNEQFF	TGTGCCAGCGGGGGGGAGTACAATGAGCAGTTCTTC
TRBJ1-1	12	NA	NA	TRBV29-1	CSVEYGVGEAFF	TGCAGCGTTGAATACGGGGTCGGTGAAGCTTTCTTT
TRBJ2-3	15	NA	NA	TRBV27	CASSPNRGGTDTQYF	TGTGCCAGCAGTCCCAACAGGGGGGGTACAGATACGCAGTATTTT
TRBJ2-2	16	TRBD1	few	TRBV4-3	CASSQIDRASGGELFF	TGCGCCAGCAGCCAAATAGACAGGGCCTCGGGGGGGGAGCTGTTTTTT
TRBJ1-5	13	NA	NA	TRBV5-1	CASSLTPDQPQHF	TGCGCCAGCAGCTTGACACCCGATCAGCCCCAGCATTTT
TRBJ2-7	15	NA	NA	TRBV6-6	CASSYSTRAVWEQYF	TGTGCCAGCAGTTACTCGACCAGGGCCGTCTGGGAGCAGTACTTC
TRBJ2-3	18	TRBD2	NA	TRBV9	CASSVATGTSGLPDTQYF	TGTGCCAGCAGCGTAGCTACCGGGACTAGCGGCCTCCCCGATACGCAGTATTTT
TRBJ2-1	14	NA	NA	TRBV7-2	CASRSLDRYNEQFF	TGTGCCAGCAGGAGCTTAGACAGATACAATGAGCAGTTCTTC
TRBJ1-2	15	NA	NA	TRBV18	CASSPGTTGGYGYTF	TGTGCCAGCTCACCAGGCACCACCGGGGGCTATGGCTACACCTTC
TRBJ2-7	12	NA	NA	TRBV5-8	CASRRVSYEQYF	TGTGCCAGCAGACGGGTCTCCTACGAGCAGTACTTC
TRBJ2-5	14	TRBD1	NA	TRBV6-6	CASSYGQAGETQYF	TGTGCCAGCAGTTACGGACAGGCTGGGGAGACCCAGTACTTC
TRBJ1-5	22	TRBD1	few	TRBV28	CASSSTSPSPDRGLWSNQPQHF	TGTGCCAGCAGTTCCACTAGTCCAAGTCCCGACAGGGGGCTATGGAGCAATCAGCCCCAGCATTTT
TRBJ1-1	13	NA	NA	TRBV6-5	CASSYQGTTEAFF	TGTGCCAGCAGTTACCAGGGGACCACTGAAGCTTTCTTT
TRBJ2-5	14	NA	NA	TRBV6-1	CASSPTGGEETQYF	TGTGCCAGCAGCCCCACAGGGGGGGAGGAGACCCAGTACTTC
TRBJ2-7	15	TRBD2	NA	TRBV5-1	CASSLDVRENYEQYF	TGCGCCAGCAGCCTGGATGTGCGGGAGAATTACGAGCAGTACTTC
TRBJ1-1	13	NA	once	TRBV11-2	CASSLPNRIDSFF	TGTGCCAGCAGTTTACCAAACAGGATCGATTCTTTCTTT
TRBJ1-6	12	NA	NA	TRBV30	CAWSDPGLALHF	TGTGCCTGGAGCGACCCGGGTTTGGCCCTCCACTTT
TRBJ2-7	15	NA	NA	TRBV27	CASSPFLAGSYEQYF	TGTGCCAGCTCCCCTTTTCTGGCGGGGTCCTACGAGCAGTACTTC
TRBJ2-7	15	NA	few	TRBV11-2	CASSWEDRTSYEQYF	TGTGCCAGCAGCTGGGAGGACAGGACCTCCTACGAGCAGTACTTC
TRBJ2-5	16	NA	NA	TRBV19	CASSNSAGVGQETQYF	TGTGCCAGTAGTAACTCCGCCGGAGTGGGTCAAGAGACCCAGTACTTC
TRBJ2-7	16	TRBD1	few	TRBV6-5	CASSYSWDRAAYEQYF	TGTGCCAGCAGTTACTCCTGGGACAGGGCGGCCTACGAGCAGTACTTC
TRBJ2-5	13	NA	NA	TRBV29-1	CSVRWPAQETQYF	TGCAGCGTGAGGTGGCCAGCCCAAGAGACCCAGTACTTC
TRBJ2-3	15	NA	NA	TRBV30	CAWNISGTSTDTQYF	TGTGCCTGGAACATTAGCGGAACTAGCACAGATACGCAGTATTTT
TRBJ1-2	14	NA	few	TRBV15	CATSPDRQPYGYTF	TGTGCCACCAGCCCTGATCGACAGCCCTATGGCTACACCTTC
TRBJ2-3	16	TRBD1	NA	TRBV7-8	CASSLEAGGGTDTQYF	TGTGCCAGCAGCTTAGAGGCAGGGGGCGGAACAGATACGCAGTATTTT
TRBJ2-7	12	NA	once	TRBV18	CASSPAESEQYF	TGTGCCAGCTCACCGGCGGAGAGCGAGCAGTACTTC
TRBJ2-7	18	TRBD1	NA	TRBV23-1	CASSQFHGTGDHSYEQYF	TGCGCCAGCAGTCAATTCCACGGGACAGGGGATCACTCCTACGAGCAGTACTTC
TRBJ1-6	14	NA	NA	TRBV30	CAWNRDIHNSPLHF	TGTGCCTGGAATCGGGACATACATAATTCCCCCCTCCACTTT
TRBJ2-3	11	NA	NA	TRBV5-6	CASTLQGTQYF	TGTGCCAGCACCTTACAGGGCACGCAGTATTTT
TRBJ2-5	17	TRBD2	NA	TRBV28	CASSSPWTSGSRETQYF	TGTGCCAGCAGTTCTCCTTGGACTAGCGGGAGTCGTGAGACCCAGTACTTC
TRBJ1-6	13	NA	few	TRBV6-5	CASSFRRDSPLHF	TGTGCCAGCAGTTTCCGGAGGGATTCACCCCTCCACTTT